This passage covers 22 T cell receptor beta chains from one sample sequenced in a study of human T cells and chemical hapten exposure (dated by TCRdb to the early 2020s). The time point label corresponds to: pre-sensitization, week 0. What the treatment or condition label conveys for this sample: therapeutic diphenylcyclopropenone sensitization with weekly scalp DPC. Preparation of the library involved RACE. Sequencing took place on a NextSeq 500. TCRdb's own reprocessing of the public reads used fastp at Q25 and MiXCR and kept productive beta chains. Under each unique CDR3 protein, matching rows form one entry showing the most common genes and DNA. The sample table records 60,000 to 70,000 distinct CDR3 sequences; roughly 9.7% of these occur just once. Roughly 5.3% of the sample rests with the top ten. Sample: whole blood, taken in connection with sensitization to the hapten diphenylcyclopropenone (DPC). These receptors were collected from a woman aged 45 to 65 with alopecia areata. Some clones in this sample may be carry-over from other donors' samples.

The table lists this clonotype with a few counts. The genes are TRBV28 and TRBJ2-3; tentative D call: TRBD1 (5 bases). V shed 3 bases and J shed 0 bases, with 13 bases lying between them. This CDR3 is built from 16 residues. Per germline, CDR1 MDHEN and CDR2 SYDVKM. CDR3 loop: CASSFTWTRSTDTQYF. In DNA, the CDR3 is TGTGCCAGCAGTTTCACTTGGACACGCAGCACAGATACGCAGTATTTT. The whole variable domain, filled in from reference TRBV28 and TRBJ2-3, reads DVKVTQSSRYLVKRTGEKVFLECVQDMDHENMFWYRQDPGLGLRLIYFSYDVKMKEKGDIPEGYSVSREKKERFSLILESASTNQTSMYLCASSFTWTRSTDTQYFGPGTRLTVL.

This clonotype turned up a few times. The genes are TRBV2 and TRBJ2-1, with a tentative D call TRBD1 (6 bases). The CDR3 spans 13 residues. Germline CDR1 SNHLY, CDR2 FYNNEI. Trimming cost V 7 bases and J 4 bases, with 11 bases left between them. DNA for the CDR3: TGTGCCAGCAAAAAGACAGGTTACAATGAGCAGTTCTTC. It translates to CASKKTGYNEQFF.

The table lists this clonotype with many counts. V and J are TRBV29-1 and TRBJ2-7; D may be TRBD1 (6 bases). Germline V gives CDR1 SQVTM, CDR2 ANQGSEA. This CDR3 region has 12 residues. Trimming cost V 7 bases and J 5 bases, with 15 bases left between them. CDR3 DNA sequence: TGCAGCGCCGCACAGGGCCCCAACGAGCAGTACTTC. Translation: CSAAQGPNEQYF.

This clonotype showed up just a few times. The chain couples TRBV2 to TRBJ2-2, with TRBD1 as a possible D gene (6 bases). Germline V CDR1 and CDR2: SNHLY, FYNNEI. The length of the CDR3 is 14 residues. V lost 9 bases to trimming and J lost 2 bases, with 13 bases between them. The CDR3 region is CASGAGANTGELFF. CDR3 bases: TGTGCCAGTGGGGCAGGGGCCAACACCGGGGAGCTGTTTTTT.

This clonotype appeared a few times. The chain uses TRBV10-3 and TRBJ2-5; D is unclear. V was trimmed by 7 bases and J by 5 bases, leaving 20 bases between them. In germline, CDR1 is ENHRY, CDR2 SYGVKD. There are 15 residues in the CDR3. CDR3 amino acids: CAITRDASQSETQYF. CDR3 bases: TGTGCCATCACCCGCGATGCCTCTCAGTCCGAGACCCAGTACTTC.

The CDR3 DNA reads TGTGCCAGCAGCTTAGGCTACGGGACAGGGAACACTGAAGCTTTCTTT. Translation: CASSLGYGTGNTEAFF. The chain combines TRBV7-9 with TRBJ1-1; 8 positions match TRBD1. The germline CDR1 and CDR2 sequences are SEHNR and FQNEAQ (reference sequence). CDR3 length: 16 residues. Trimming cost V 1 base and J 1 base; bases outside gene matches: 5.

This clonotype showed up many times. The chain is built from TRBV18 and TRBJ2-3; D call uncertain. The CDR3 is 13 residues long. Germline assignment: CDR1 KGHSH and CDR2 LQKENI. V was trimmed by 6 bases and J by 2 bases, leaving 9 bases between them. The CDR3 region is CASSPANTDTQYF. CDR3 bases: TGTGCCAGCTCCCCGGCGAACACAGATACGCAGTATTTT.

The table lists this clonotype with a few counts. The rearrangement links TRBV27 to TRBJ2-5, with D unresolved. CDR1 MNHEY and CDR2 SMNVEV come from the germline V gene (reference sequence). This CDR3 region has 14 residues. Trimming pared 4 bases from V and 3 bases from J, leaving 12 bases between. For the CDR3, the DNA is TGTGCCAGCAGTTCGCTACATACAAAAGAGACCCAGTACTTC. This codes for CASSSLHTKETQYF.

This clonotype has ten or more counts. V and J are TRBV30 and TRBJ2-1; 9 positions match TRBD1. Germline CDR1 is GTSNPN and CDR2 is SVGIG (reference sequence). This CDR3 contains 11 residues. The CDR3 DNA reads as TGTGCAGGGACAGGGTTCGATGAGCAGTTCTTC. It specifies CAGTGFDEQFF. The full variable domain, rest sourced from reference TRBV30 and TRBJ2-1, is SQTIHQWPATLVQPVGSPLSLECTVEGTSNPNLYWYRQAAGRGLQLLFYSVGIGQISSEVPQNLSASRPQDRQFILSSKKLLLSDSGFYLCAGTGFDEQFFGPGTRLTVL.

This clonotype showed up many times. The CDR3 DNA reads TGTGCCAGCAATGGACGGTTTGACCGAAATACGCAGTATTTT. This encodes CASNGRFDRNTQYF. V is TRBV28 and J is TRBJ2-3; no firm D call. Per germline, CDR1 MDHEN and CDR2 SYDVKM. V was clipped by 7 bases and J by 7 bases, with 18 bases between them. The CDR3 totals 14 residues.

Comment on this clonotype: This is likely a read error, given that the CDR3 carries no conserved phenylalanine or tryptophan at its end. The gene calls are TRBV7-2 and TRBJ2-5; D perhaps matches TRBD2 (5 bases). The CDR3 has 15 residues. V was clipped by 1 base and J by 5 bases, with 14 bases between them. Germline CDR1 reads SGHTA; CDR2 reads FQGNSA. The chain's CDR3 is CASSLVHIRGETQYS. Here the CDR3 DNA reads TGTGCCAGCAGCTTAGTTCACATCCGGGGTGAGACCCAGTACTCC.

V gene TRBV29-1 combines with J gene TRBJ1-1; D gene unclear. CDR3 length: 14 residues. V lost 4 bases to trimming and J lost 1 base, with 13 bases between them. The germline V gene encodes CDR1 SQVTM and CDR2 ANQGSEA. The CDR3 sequence: CSVAYGRKNTEAFF. CDR3 bases: TGCAGCGTTGCTTACGGCAGGAAGAACACTGAAGCTTTCTTT.

This clonotype was detected ten times or more. The V gene is TRBV7-9, the J gene TRBJ2-3; TRBD2 matches 7 bases. Germline V gene lookup returns CDR1 SEHNR and CDR2 FQNEAQ (reference sequence). There are 16 residues in the CDR3. The V segment lost 3 bases and the J segment 0 bases; nucleotides outside the gene matches: 6. Here the CDR3 reads CASSFSSGSSTDTQYF. CDR3 DNA: TGTGCCAGCAGCTTTTCTAGCGGCTCTAGCACAGATACGCAGTATTTT.

This clonotype showed up many times. The CDR3 DNA follows: TGTGCCAGCAGATCAACACTAGCGGGAGAGGTAGATACGCAGTATTTT. It specifies CASRSTLAGEVDTQYF. The chain combines TRBV6-2 or TRBV6-3 with TRBJ2-3; 11 bases are a match to TRBD2. The CDR3 is 16 residues long. Germline trimming cut 6 bases from V and 5 bases from J; bases unmatched to any gene: 10. Per the germline V gene, CDR1 is MNHEY and CDR2 is SVGEGT.

The chain recombines TRBV29-1 with TRBJ2-3; D remains unclear. The germline V gene has CDR1 SQVTM and CDR2 ANQGSEA. The CDR3 consists of 11 residues. V gave up 4 bases and J gave up 3 bases, with 5 bases separating them. The CDR3 DNA sequence: TGCAGCGTTGTAAGAACAGATACGCAGTATTTT. Residues: CSVVRTDTQYF.

The chain is built from TRBV29-1 and TRBJ1-2; TRBD1 is a possible D gene (5 bases). The CDR3 totals 12 residues. Germline CDR1 reads SQVTM; CDR2 reads ANQGSEA. The ends were cut back, 6 bases at V and 6 bases at J, with 14 bases in the middle. CDR3 sequence: CSVGQGIDGYTF. CDR3 nucleotides: TGCAGCGTGGGGCAGGGAATTGATGGCTACACCTTC.

This clonotype has a handful of counts. This chain links TRBV27 with TRBJ2-3; 10 bases map to TRBD1. From germline, CDR1 is MNHEY and CDR2 SMNVEV (reference sequence). The CDR3 is made up of 15 amino acids. V shed 3 bases, J shed 6 bases, and the junction held 6 bases outside the gene matches. CDR3 bases: TGTGCCAGCAGTTTTCGGGACAGGGGAACCGATACGCAGTATTTT. It encodes CASSFRDRGTDTQYF.

This clonotype was detected ten times or more. The chain carries TRBV18 and TRBJ2-2; 7 bases align to TRBD1. V trimming: 4 bases; J trimming: 0 bases; junction bases outside the gene matches: 11. This CDR3 contains 18 residues. Germline V gene sequence: CDR1 KGHSH, CDR2 LQKENI. The CDR3 region has the DNA TGTGCCAGCTCACGGCAGGGGGACGGGATCACGAACACCGGGGAGCTGTTTTTT. It is translated as CASSRQGDGITNTGELFF. The whole variable domain, filled in from reference TRBV18 and TRBJ2-2, reads NAGVMQNPRHLVRRRGQEARLRCSPMKGHSHVYWYRQLPEEGLKFMVYLQKENIIDESGMPKERFSAEFPKEGPSILRIQQVVRGDSAAYFCASSRQGDGITNTGELFFGEGSRLTVL.

This clonotype occurred once. The conserved closing phenylalanine or tryptophan is absent in this CDR3, likely reflecting a read error. This rearrangement joins TRBV7-8 to TRBJ2-1; 9 bases are a match to TRBD2. The germline CDR1 and CDR2 sequences are SGHVS and FQNEAQ. The trim removed 3 bases at V and 7 bases at J, leaving 7 bases unmatched. This CDR3 is built from 15 residues. As DNA, the CDR3 is TGTGCCAGCAGCTTGAGCCTAGCGGGATCAAATGAGCAGTTCTAC. It is translated as CASSLSLAGSNEQFY.

V usage is TRBV7-9 and J usage is TRBJ1-4; TRBD1 matches at 9 bases. The CDR3 runs to 18 residues. The germline gives CDR1 SEHNR, CDR2 FQNEAQ (reference sequence). The V gene end was trimmed by 5 bases and the J gene end by 8 bases; junction bases not matched to a gene: 18. CDR3 region: CASSPGDFATGGWEKLFF. The CDR3 DNA follows: TGTGCCAGCAGCCCCGGGGACTTCGCGACAGGGGGATGGGAAAAACTGTTTTTT.

In its sample, this clonotype was seen a few times. The chain couples TRBV4-2 to TRBJ2-5, with 8 positions matching TRBD1. Trimming at V came to 2 bases and at J to 5 bases, leaving 7 bases not matched to a gene. Per the germline V gene, CDR1 is LGHNA and CDR2 is YNFKEQ. CDR3 size: 15 residues. The CDR3 DNA is TGTGCCAGCAGCCAATCCGCAGGGGGCCTGGAGACCCAGTACTTC. It is translated as CASSQSAGGLETQYF.

This clonotype was recorded many times. V is TRBV6-1 and J is TRBJ2-2, with a tentative D call TRBD1 (5 bases). Trimming removed 6 bases at V and 1 base at J, with 9 bases between. The CDR3 runs 14 residues. The V gene's germline CDR1 is MNHNS and CDR2 SASEGT. The CDR3 is CASSLDRNTGELFF. The CDR3 DNA reads as TGTGCCAGCAGCCTCGACAGGAACACCGGGGAGCTGTTTTTT.